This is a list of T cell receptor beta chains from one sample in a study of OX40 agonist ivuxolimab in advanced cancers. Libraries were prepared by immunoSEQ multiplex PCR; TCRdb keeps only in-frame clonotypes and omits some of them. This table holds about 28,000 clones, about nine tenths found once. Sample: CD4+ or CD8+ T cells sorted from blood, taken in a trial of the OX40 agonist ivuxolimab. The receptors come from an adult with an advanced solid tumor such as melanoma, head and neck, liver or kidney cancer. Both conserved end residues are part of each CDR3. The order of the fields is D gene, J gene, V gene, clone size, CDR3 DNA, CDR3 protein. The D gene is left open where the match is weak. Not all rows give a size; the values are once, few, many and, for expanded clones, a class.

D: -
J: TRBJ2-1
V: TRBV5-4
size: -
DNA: TGTGCCAGCAGCTTGCGGCAAGGTTATCCTGAGCAGTTCTTC
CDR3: CASSLRQGYPEQFF

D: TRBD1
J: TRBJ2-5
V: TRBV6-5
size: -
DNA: TGTGCCAGCAGTTACGCCGGGGACAGGCAAGAGACCCAGTACTTC
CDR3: CASSYAGDRQETQYF

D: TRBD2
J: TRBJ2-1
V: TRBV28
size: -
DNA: TGTGCCAGCAGTAAGCGGGGGTACAATGAGCAGTTCTTC
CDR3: CASSKRGYNEQFF

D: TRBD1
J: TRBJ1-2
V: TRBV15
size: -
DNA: TGTGCCACCCGGGACAGGGATCGGGACTATGGCTACACCTTC
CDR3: CATRDRDRDYGYTF

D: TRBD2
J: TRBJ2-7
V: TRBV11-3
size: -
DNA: TGTGCCAGCAGCTTAGTGCCTAGCGGGGGCCACTACGAGCAGTACTTC
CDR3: CASSLVPSGGHYEQYF

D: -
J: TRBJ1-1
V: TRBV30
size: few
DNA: TGTGCCTGCGAGGGTCTGAACACTGAAGCTTTCTTT
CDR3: CACEGLNTEAFF

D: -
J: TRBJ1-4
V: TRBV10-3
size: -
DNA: TGTGCCATCAGCACAGTCTATGCAACTAATGAAAAACTGTTTTTT
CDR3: CAISTVYATNEKLFF

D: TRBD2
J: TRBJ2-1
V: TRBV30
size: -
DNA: TGTGCCTGGAGTCGGGGAGGGCTGAGAGGGGATGAGCAGTTCTTC
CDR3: CAWSRGGLRGDEQFF

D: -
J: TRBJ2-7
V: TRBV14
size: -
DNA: TGTGCCAGCAGCCAAGGTCACGCAGGGGACTACGAGCAGTACTTC
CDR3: CASSQGHAGDYEQYF

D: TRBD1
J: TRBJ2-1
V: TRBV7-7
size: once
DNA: TGTGCCAGCAGCTTACAAGGGACAGGACTCTACAATGAGCAGTTCTTC
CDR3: CASSLQGTGLYNEQFF

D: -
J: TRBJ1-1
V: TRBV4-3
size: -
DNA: TGCGCCAGCAGCCAAGGAGACAGGAAGATAAGTGAAGCTTTCTTT
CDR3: CASSQGDRKISEAFF

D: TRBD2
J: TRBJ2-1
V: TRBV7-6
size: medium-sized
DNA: TGTGCCAGCAGCTCTGGAATAGCGGGGTACAATGAGCAGTTCTTC
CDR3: CASSSGIAGYNEQFF

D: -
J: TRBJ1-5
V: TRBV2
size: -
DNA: TGTGCCAGCAGTGAAGCTAAGTTCAGACACAATCAGCCCCAGCATTTT
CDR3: CASSEAKFRHNQPQHF

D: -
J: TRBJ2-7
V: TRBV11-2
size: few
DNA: TGTGCCAGCAGCTTAGATGGTCTTCTTACCTACGAGCAGTACTTC
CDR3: CASSLDGLLTYEQYF

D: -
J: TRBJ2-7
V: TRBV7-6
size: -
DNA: TGTGCCAGCAGCTTAAACAGGGCCAACGAGCAGTACTTC
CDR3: CASSLNRANEQYF

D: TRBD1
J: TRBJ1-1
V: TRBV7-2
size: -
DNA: TGTGCCAGCAGCCCTGGGACAGGGTGGATGAACACTGAAGCTTTCTTT
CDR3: CASSPGTGWMNTEAFF

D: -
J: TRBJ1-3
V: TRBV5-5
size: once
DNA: TGTGCCAGCAGCCTCGGGCCCTCCGGGACTTCCTACTCTGGAAACACCATATATTTT
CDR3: CASSLGPSGTSYSGNTIYF

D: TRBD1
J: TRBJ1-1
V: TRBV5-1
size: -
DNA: TGCGCCAGCAGCCTGGGACAGGGGTTTGCTGAAGCTTTCTTT
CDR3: CASSLGQGFAEAFF

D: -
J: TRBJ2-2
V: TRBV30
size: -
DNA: TGTGCCTGGAGTTACCGGGCCCCCGGGGAGCTGTTTTTT
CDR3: CAWSYRAPGELFF

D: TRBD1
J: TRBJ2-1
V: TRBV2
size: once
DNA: TGTGCCAGCAGTGGGGGACAGGGGGACAATGAGCAGTTCTTC
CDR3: CASSGGQGDNEQFF

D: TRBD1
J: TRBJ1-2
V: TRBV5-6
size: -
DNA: TGTGCCAGCAGCTTCCAGGGGGCGCGGATCTATGGCTACACCTTC
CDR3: CASSFQGARIYGYTF

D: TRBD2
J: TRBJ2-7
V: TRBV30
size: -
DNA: TGTGCCTGGAGTGTAGCGGGAAGTTTCTACGAGCAGTACTTC
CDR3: CAWSVAGSFYEQYF

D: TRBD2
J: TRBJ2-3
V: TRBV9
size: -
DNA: TGTGCCAGCAGCGTCCTAGCGGGAGCGGATACGCAGTATTTT
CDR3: CASSVLAGADTQYF

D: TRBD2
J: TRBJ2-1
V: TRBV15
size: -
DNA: TGTGCCACCAGCAGAGGGACTAGCGGGAGAAATGAGCAGTTCTTC
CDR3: CATSRGTSGRNEQFF

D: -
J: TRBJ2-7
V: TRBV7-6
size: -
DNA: TGTGCCAGCAGCTCGGGACGGTCGGGTGAGCAGTACTTC
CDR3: CASSSGRSGEQYF

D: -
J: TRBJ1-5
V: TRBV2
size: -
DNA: TGTGCCAGCAGCGACCCGGGCGGGGATTATAGCAATCAGCCCCAGCATTTT
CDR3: CASSDPGGDYSNQPQHF

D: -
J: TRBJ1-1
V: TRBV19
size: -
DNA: TGTGCCAGTATGGGGGGCGACCTGCGCTTTGAAGCTTTCTTT
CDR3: CASMGGDLRFEAFF

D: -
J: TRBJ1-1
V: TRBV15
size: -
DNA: TGTGCCACCAGCAGAGCTACAACAGGGCCCACTGAAGCTTTCTTT
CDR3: CATSRATTGPTEAFF

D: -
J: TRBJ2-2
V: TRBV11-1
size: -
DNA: TGTGCCAGCAGCTATGGTAGCGCCGGGGAGCTGTTTTTT
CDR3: CASSYGSAGELFF

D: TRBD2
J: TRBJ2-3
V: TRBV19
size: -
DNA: TGTGCCAGTAGCCCCTCTCTAGCGGACCGCACAGATACGCAGTATTTT
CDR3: CASSPSLADRTDTQYF

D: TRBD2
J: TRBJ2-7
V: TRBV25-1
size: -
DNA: TGTGCCAGCAGTGAATTCTCTAGCGGGAGTCAGTACGAGCAGTACTTC
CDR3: CASSEFSSGSQYEQYF

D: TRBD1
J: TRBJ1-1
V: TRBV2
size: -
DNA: TGTGCCAGCAGACAGGGGGCTGGCACTGAAGCTTTCTTT
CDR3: CASRQGAGTEAFF

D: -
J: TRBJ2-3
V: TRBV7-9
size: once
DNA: TGTGCCAGCAGCTTAAAGATAGTGATTGATAGCACAGATACGCAGTATTTT
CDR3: CASSLKIVIDSTDTQYF

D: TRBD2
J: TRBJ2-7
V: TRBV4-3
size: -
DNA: TGCGCCAGCAGCCAAGTCCACGGAGGGGAGGGCCAATTCGAGCAGTACTTC
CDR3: CASSQVHGGEGQFEQYF

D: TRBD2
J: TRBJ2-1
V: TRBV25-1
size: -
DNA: TGTGCCAGCAGGGACGGACTAGCGGGATGGTCGGAGCAGTTCTTC
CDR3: CASRDGLAGWSEQFF

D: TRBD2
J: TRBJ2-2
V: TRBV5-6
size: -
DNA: TGTGCCAGCAGCTTTACTAGCGGCCTCGCGAACACCGGGGAGCTGTTTTTT
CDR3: CASSFTSGLANTGELFF

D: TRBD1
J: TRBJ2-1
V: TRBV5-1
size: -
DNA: TGCGCCAGCAGCTTACAGGGGGTTACCTACAATGAGCAGTTCTTC
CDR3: CASSLQGVTYNEQFF

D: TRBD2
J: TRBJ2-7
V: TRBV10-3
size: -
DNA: TGTGCCATCAGTGAGTCGGGGGGTAGCGGGACCCTCCTTGGGCAGTACTTC
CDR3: CAISESGGSGTLLGQYF

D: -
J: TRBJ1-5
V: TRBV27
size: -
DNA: TGTGCCAGGATTCATAGCAATCAGCCCCAGCATTTT
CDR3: CARIHSNQPQHF

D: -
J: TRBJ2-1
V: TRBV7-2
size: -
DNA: TGCGCCAGCAGCCAAGATTTTCATAATGAGCAGTTCTTC
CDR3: CASSQDFHNEQFF

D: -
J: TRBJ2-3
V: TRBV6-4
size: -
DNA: TGTGCCAGCAGTGACGGCCCCAGGGGTTCTAGCACAGATACGCAGTATTTT
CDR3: CASSDGPRGSSTDTQYF

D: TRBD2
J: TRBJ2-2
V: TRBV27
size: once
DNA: TGTGCCAGCACTACGGGAGGGCGGGGCGGGGAGCTGTTTTTT
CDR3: CASTTGGRGGELFF

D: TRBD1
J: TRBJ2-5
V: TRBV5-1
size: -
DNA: TGCGCCAGCAGCTGGGACAGGCTCCAAGAGACCCAGTACTTC
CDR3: CASSWDRLQETQYF

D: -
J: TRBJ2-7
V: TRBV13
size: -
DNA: TGTGCCAGCAGCTACAGGGTTCTACGAGAGCAGTACTTC
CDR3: CASSYRVLREQYF

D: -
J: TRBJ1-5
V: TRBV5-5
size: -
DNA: TGTGCCAGCAGCTTGGCCTATCCGGGGGCCCCGGGTCAGCCCCAGCATTTT
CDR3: CASSLAYPGAPGQPQHF